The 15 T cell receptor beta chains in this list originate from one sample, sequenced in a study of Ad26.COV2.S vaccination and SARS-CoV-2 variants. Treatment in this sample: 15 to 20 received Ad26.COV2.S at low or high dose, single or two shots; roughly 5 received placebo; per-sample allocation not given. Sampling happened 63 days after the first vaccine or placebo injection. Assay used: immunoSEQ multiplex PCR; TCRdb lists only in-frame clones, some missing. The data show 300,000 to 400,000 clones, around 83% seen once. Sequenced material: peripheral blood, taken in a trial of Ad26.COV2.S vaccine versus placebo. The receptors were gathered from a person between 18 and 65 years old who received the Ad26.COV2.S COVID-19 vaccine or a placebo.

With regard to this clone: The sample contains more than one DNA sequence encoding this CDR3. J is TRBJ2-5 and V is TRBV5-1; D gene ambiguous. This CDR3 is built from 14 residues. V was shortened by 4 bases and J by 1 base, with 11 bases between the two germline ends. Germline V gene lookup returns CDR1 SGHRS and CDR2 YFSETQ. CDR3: CASSLISPQETQYF. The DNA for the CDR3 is TGCGCCAGCAGCCTCATAAGCCCCCAAGAGACCCAGTACTTC.

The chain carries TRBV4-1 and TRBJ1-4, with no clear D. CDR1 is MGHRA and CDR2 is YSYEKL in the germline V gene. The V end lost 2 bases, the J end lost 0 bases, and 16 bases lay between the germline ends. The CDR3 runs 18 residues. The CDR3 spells CASSQNLPGVATNEKLFF. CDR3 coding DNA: TGCGCCAGCAGCCAAAACCTCCCTGGAGTTGCAACTAATGAAAAACTGTTTTTT.

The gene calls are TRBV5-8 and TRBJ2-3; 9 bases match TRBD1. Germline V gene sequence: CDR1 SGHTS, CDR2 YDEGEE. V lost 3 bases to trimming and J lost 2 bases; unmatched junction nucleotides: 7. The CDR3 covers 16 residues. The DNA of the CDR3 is TGTGCCAGCAGCTCCGGGACAGGGTGGGACACAGATACGCAGTATTTT. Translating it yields CASSSGTGWDTDTQYF.

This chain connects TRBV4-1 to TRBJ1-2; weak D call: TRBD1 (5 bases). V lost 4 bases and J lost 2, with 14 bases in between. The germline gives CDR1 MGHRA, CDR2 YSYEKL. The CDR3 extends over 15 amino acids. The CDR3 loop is CASSRGHDVNYGYTF. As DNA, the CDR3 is TGCGCCAGCAGCCGGGGCCACGACGTCAACTATGGCTACACCTTC.

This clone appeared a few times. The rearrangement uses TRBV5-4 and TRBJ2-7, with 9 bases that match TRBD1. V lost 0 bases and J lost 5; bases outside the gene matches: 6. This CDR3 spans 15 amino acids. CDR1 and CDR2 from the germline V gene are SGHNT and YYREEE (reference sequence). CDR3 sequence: CASSLGGQGGHEQYF. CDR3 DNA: TGTGCCAGCAGCTTGGGGGGACAGGGAGGCCACGAGCAGTACTTC.

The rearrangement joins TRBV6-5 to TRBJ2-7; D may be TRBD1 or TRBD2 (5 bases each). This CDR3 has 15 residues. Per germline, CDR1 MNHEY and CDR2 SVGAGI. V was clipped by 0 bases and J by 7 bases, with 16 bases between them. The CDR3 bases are TGTGCCAGCAGTTACTCGGGGACGTCGATGGGAGAGCAGTACTTC. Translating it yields CASSYSGTSMGEQYF.

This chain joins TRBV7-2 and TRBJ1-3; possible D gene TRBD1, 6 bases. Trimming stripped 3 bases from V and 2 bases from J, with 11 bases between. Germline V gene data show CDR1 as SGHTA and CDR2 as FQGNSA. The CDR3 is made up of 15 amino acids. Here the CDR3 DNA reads TGTGCCAGCAGCTTCTCAGGGGTGGCTGGAAACACCATATATTTT. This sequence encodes CASSFSGVAGNTIYF.

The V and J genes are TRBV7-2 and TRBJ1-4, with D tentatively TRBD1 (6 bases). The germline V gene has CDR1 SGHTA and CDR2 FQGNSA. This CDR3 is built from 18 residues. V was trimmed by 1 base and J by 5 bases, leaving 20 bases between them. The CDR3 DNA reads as TGTGCCAGCAGCTTAGAAAGGACAGTCAAGAATCAAAATGAAAAACTGTTTTTT. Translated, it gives CASSLERTVKNQNEKLFF.

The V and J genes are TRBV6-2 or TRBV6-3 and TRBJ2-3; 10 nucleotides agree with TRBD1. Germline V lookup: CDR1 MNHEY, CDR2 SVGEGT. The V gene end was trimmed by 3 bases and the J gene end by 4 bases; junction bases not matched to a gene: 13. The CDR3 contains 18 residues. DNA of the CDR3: TGTGCCAGCAGTTATCTACGACGGACAGGGGGGACGGCAGATACGCAGTATTTT. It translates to CASSYLRRTGGTADTQYF.

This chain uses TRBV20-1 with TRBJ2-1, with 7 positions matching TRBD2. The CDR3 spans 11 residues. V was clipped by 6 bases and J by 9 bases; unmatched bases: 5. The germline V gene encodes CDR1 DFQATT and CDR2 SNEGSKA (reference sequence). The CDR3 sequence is CSAQRGAEQFF. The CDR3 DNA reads TGCAGTGCCCAGCGGGGCGCTGAGCAGTTCTTC.

The chain's CDR3 is CASSTAGGEQYF. CDR3 bases: TGTGCCAGCAGCACCGCGGGGGGCGAGCAGTACTTC. The rearrangement uses TRBV7-2 and TRBJ2-7; 8 nucleotides agree with TRBD2. This CDR3 has 12 residues. The J segment lost 6 bases and the V segment lost 5 bases, leaving 3 bases of the junction unmatched. Germline V gene lookup returns CDR1 SGHTA and CDR2 FQGNSA. Looking up the rest from reference TRBV7-2 and TRBJ2-7 gives the full variable domain: GAGVSQSPSNKVTEKGKDVELRCDPISGHTALYWYRQSLGQGLEFLIYFQGNSAPDKSGLPSDRFSAERTGGSVSTLTIQRTQQEDSAVYLCASSTAGGEQYFGPGTRLTVT.

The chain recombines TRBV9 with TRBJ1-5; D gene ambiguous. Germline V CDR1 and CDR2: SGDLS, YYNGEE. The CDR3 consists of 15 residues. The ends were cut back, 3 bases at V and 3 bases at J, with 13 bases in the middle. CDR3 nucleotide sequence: TGTGCCAGCAGCGCGATCGCAGGACCCAATCAGCCCCAGCATTTT. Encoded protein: CASSAIAGPNQPQHF. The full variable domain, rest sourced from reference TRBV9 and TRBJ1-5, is DSGVTQTPKHLITATGQRVTLRCSPRSGDLSVYWYQQSLDQGLQFLIQYYNGEERAKGNILERFSAQQFPDLHSELNLSSLELGDSALYFCASSAIAGPNQPQHFGDGTRLSIL.

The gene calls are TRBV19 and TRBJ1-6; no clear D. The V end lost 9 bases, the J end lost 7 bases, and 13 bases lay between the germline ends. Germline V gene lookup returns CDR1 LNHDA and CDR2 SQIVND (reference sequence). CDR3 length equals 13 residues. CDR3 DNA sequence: TGTGCCAGCGGCAGCCTAGGGAATTCACCCCTCCACTTT. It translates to CASGSLGNSPLHF. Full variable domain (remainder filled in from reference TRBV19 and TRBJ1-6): DGGITQSPKYLFRKEGQNVTLSCEQNLNHDAMYWYRQDPGQGLRLIYYSQIVNDFQKGDIAEGYSVSREKKESFPLTVTSAQKNPTAFYLCASGSLGNSPLHFGNGTRLTVT.

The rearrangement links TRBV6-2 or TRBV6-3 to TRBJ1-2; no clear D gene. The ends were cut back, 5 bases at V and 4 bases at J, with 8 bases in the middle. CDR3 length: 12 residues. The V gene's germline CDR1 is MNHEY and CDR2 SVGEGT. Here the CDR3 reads CASSNAFYGYTF. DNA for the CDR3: TGTGCCAGCAGTAACGCGTTCTATGGCTACACCTTC.

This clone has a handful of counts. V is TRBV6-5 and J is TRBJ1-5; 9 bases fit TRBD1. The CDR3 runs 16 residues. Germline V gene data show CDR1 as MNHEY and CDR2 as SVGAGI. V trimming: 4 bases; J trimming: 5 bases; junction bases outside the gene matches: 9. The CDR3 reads CASSSQGAGGHQPQHF. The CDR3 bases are TGTGCCAGCAGTTCACAGGGGGCAGGGGGGCATCAGCCCCAGCATTTT.